These 32 T cell receptor beta chains originate from one sample sequenced in a study of cytomegalovirus exposure and HLA in healthy donors. This PCR relied on a set of 60 Vbeta primers and 13 Jbeta primers. Method: immunoSEQ multiplex PCR; TCRdb's copy keeps in-frame clones and lacks some. The sample has about 160,000 clones, around 79% seen once. The sequencing input was PBMCs. The receptors originated from a man aged 40-50 years in good health and CMV-seronegative.

As regards this clone: One junction end does not reproduce the germline sequence, and a read error may be involved. The V gene is TRBV20-1, the J gene TRBJ2-7; 8 bases fit TRBD1. The CDR3 covers 11 residues. CDR1 is DFQATT, CDR2 SNEGSKA, per germline (reference sequence). CDR3 bases: TGCAGTGCTAGGGTGCCCGGGACAGGCTTCTTC. Amino acid sequence: CSARVPGTGFF.

In its sample, this clone was seen once. The gene calls are TRBV28 and TRBJ1-2, with 7 nucleotides matching TRBD1. Germline V gene sequence: CDR1 MDHEN, CDR2 SYDVKM. The CDR3 consists of 13 residues. The J segment lost 8 bases and the V segment lost 7 bases, leaving 10 bases of the junction unmatched. CDR3 residues: CASTPEGARGYTF. In DNA form, the CDR3 reads TGTGCCAGCACTCCTGAGGGGGCGCGGGGCTACACCTTC.

This sequence joins TRBV2 and TRBJ1-1; D is perhaps TRBD1 (6 bases). Between the trimmed V and J ends, which lost 3 bases and 1 base, there was a span of 12 bases. CDR1 and CDR2 from the germline V gene are SNHLY and FYNNEI. The CDR3 totals 15 residues. CDR3 residues: CASSERETGNTEAFF. DNA for the CDR3: TGTGCCAGCAGTGAGCGAGAGACAGGGAACACTGAAGCTTTCTTT.

The chain has TRBV13 and TRBJ2-1; 8 bases are a match to TRBD1. After removal of 5 bases from V and 0 bases from J, the junction contained 3 bases not matched to a gene. The CDR3 consists of 15 residues. The germline V gene has CDR1 PRHDT and CDR2 FYEKMQ (reference sequence). DNA of the CDR3: TGTGCCAGCAGCACGGACAGGGCCTCCTACAATGAGCAGTTCTTC. Its translation: CASSTDRASYNEQFF.

In its sample, this clone was seen once. The rearrangement uses TRBV4-2 and TRBJ2-3; the match to TRBD2 covers 13 bases. V was clipped by 4 bases and J by 2 bases; unmatched bases: 3. The CDR3 spans 16 residues. CDR1 and CDR2 (germline): LGHNA, YNFKEQ. Here the CDR3 reads CASSLGLAGPTDTQYF. The CDR3 DNA is TGTGCCAGCAGCCTGGGACTAGCGGGACCCACAGATACGCAGTATTTT.

V is TRBV30 and J is TRBJ2-5, with D tentatively TRBD2 (6 bases). The V and J ends lost 3 bases and 2 bases respectively, with 10 bases between them. The CDR3 is 13 residues long. The germline CDR1 and CDR2 sequences are GTSNPN and SVGIG (reference sequence). Here the CDR3 DNA reads TGTGCCTGGAGGCGGGGCATACAAGAGACCCAGTACTTC. It yields the protein CAWRRGIQETQYF.

The V gene is TRBV13, the J gene TRBJ2-1; maybe TRBD2 (6 bases). The V and J ends lost 5 bases and 6 bases respectively, with 17 bases between them. Germline V gene data show CDR1 as PRHDT and CDR2 as FYEKMQ (reference sequence). The CDR3 is 15 residues long. CDR3 region: CASSPKTPGGNEQFF. The CDR3 DNA reads TGTGCCAGCAGCCCAAAGACACCCGGGGGCAATGAGCAGTTCTTC.

The chain employs TRBV27 and TRBJ2-5; 7 bases are shared with TRBD2. This CDR3 comprises 15 residues. With V trimmed by 2 bases and J by 7 bases, 10 bases remained unmatched. Germline V gene data show CDR1 as MNHEY and CDR2 as SMNVEV (reference sequence). CDR3 nucleotide sequence: TGTGCCAGCAGTTTAGATCTCGGGGGGTTGGGGACCCAGTACTTC. This gives the protein CASSLDLGGLGTQYF.

The rearrangement links TRBV15 to TRBJ2-2, with 12 bases aligning to TRBD2. The CDR3 covers 15 residues. Per the germline V gene, CDR1 is LNHNV and CDR2 is YYDKDF (reference sequence). The V gene end was trimmed by 5 bases and the J gene end by 7 bases; junction bases not matched to a gene: 5. The CDR3, as DNA: TGTGCCACCAGCCGACTAGCGGGAGAAAACGGGGAGCTGTTTTTT. Translated, it gives CATSRLAGENGELFF. The full variable domain, in which reference TRBV15 and TRBJ2-2 provide the parts outside the CDR3, is DAMVIQNPRYQVTQFGKPVTLSCSQTLNHNVMYWYQQKSSQAPKLLFHYYDKDFNNEADTPDNFQSRRPNTSFCFLDIRSPGLGDTAMYLCATSRLAGENGELFFGEGSRLTVL.

Comments on this clone: The germline gene is not matched at one end of the junction; a read error may be the cause. The chain has TRBV2 and TRBJ2-3; D may be TRBD1 (6 bases). From germline, CDR1 is SNHLY and CDR2 FYNNEI. This CDR3 region has 15 residues. The CDR3 loop is CASSQSPGTNRFNHF. CDR3 nucleotide sequence: TGTGCCAGCAGTCAAAGTCCCGGGACAAACAGATTTAACCATTTT. Filled out from reference TRBV2 and TRBJ2-3, the complete variable domain reads EPEVTQTPSHQVTQMGQEVILRCVPISNHLYFYWYRQILGQKVEFLVSFYNNEISEKSEIFDDQFSVERPDGSNFTLKIRSTKLEDSAMYFCASSQSPGTNRFNHFGPGTRLTVL.

The rearrangement links TRBV6-4 to TRBJ2-1; 10 bases fit TRBD2. The CDR3 has 20 residues. CDR1 and CDR2 (germline): MRHNA, SNTAGT. V was pared by 0 bases and J by 5 bases, with 16 bases of the junction left unmatched. The CDR3: CASSDSRVAGGRLGNNEQFF. The CDR3 DNA is TGTGCCAGCAGTGACTCGAGGGTAGCGGGGGGACGCCTAGGGAACAATGAGCAGTTCTTC.

This clone was recorded a few times. The V call is TRBV19, the J call TRBJ1-6; TRBD1 aligns across 9 bases. The V segment lost 3 bases and the J segment 15 bases; nucleotides outside the gene matches: 12. The germline gives CDR1 LNHDA, CDR2 SQIVND (reference sequence). The CDR3 is 15 residues long. CDR3 sequence: CASSIPGQGLISLHF. As DNA, the CDR3 is TGTGCCAGTAGTATTCCTGGACAGGGGCTGATTAGCCTCCACTTT.

This rearrangement joins TRBV5-1 to TRBJ2-5, with 8 bases matching TRBD2. After removal of 2 bases from V and 5 bases from J, the junction contained 8 bases not matched to a gene. From germline, CDR1 is SGHRS and CDR2 YFSETQ. The CDR3 is 15 residues long. CDR3 sequence: CASSFVGSGSETQYF. The CDR3 nucleotides are TGCGCCAGCAGCTTTGTGGGGAGCGGGAGTGAGACCCAGTACTTC.

The DNA for the CDR3 is TGTGCCAGCAGTGACGACAGGGCTTCTGGAAACACCATATATTTT. This sequence encodes CASSDDRASGNTIYF. The chain is built from TRBV2 and TRBJ1-3; 7 bases line up with TRBD1. With V trimmed by 3 bases and J by 1 base, 3 bases remained unmatched. The germline V gene encodes CDR1 SNHLY and CDR2 FYNNEI. The CDR3 runs 15 residues.

The chain recombines TRBV19 with TRBJ2-3; 12 positions match TRBD2. The CDR3 contains 19 residues. Germline CDR1 is LNHDA and CDR2 is SQIVND (reference sequence). The V segment lost 6 bases and the J segment 5 bases; nucleotides outside the gene matches: 18. As DNA, the CDR3 is TGTGCCAGTAGAGGAACTAGCGGGAGGTTAGGTGTATTGGGAGATACGCAGTATTTT. Protein sequence: CASRGTSGRLGVLGDTQYF.

V gene TRBV19 combines with J gene TRBJ2-4; TRBD2 matches 8 bases. The CDR3 runs 19 residues. V shed 4 bases, J shed 0 bases, and the junction held 14 bases outside the gene matches. Germline loops: CDR1 LNHDA, CDR2 SQIVND (reference sequence). CDR3 amino acids: CASSNAGLGQTLAKNIQYF. CDR3 sequence (DNA): TGTGCCAGTAGTAACGCGGGACTAGGTCAAACCCTAGCCAAAAACATTCAGTACTTC.

The chain is built from TRBV5-1 and TRBJ2-1, with 9 positions matching TRBD2. The CDR3 sequence is 16 residues long. Germline-derived CDR1 and CDR2 are SGHRS and YFSETQ. The trim removed 4 bases at V and 0 bases at J, leaving 5 bases unmatched. The CDR3 sequence: CASSQISGSSYNEQFF. CDR3 nucleotides: TGCGCCAGCAGCCAAATTAGCGGGAGCTCCTACAATGAGCAGTTCTTC.

The CDR3 loop is CASSPGSRGRGTGELFF. CDR3 nucleotides: TGTGCCAGCAGCCCCGGCTCCAGGGGGCGAGGGACCGGGGAGCTGTTTTTT. The rearrangement uses TRBV5-6 and TRBJ2-2; 8 nucleotides match TRBD1. The CDR3 is 17 residues long. CDR1 and CDR2 from the germline V gene are SGHDT and YYEEEE. Trimming took 4 bases from V and 5 from J; bases not matched to a gene: 13.

CDR3 sequence: CASRGGAGASNQPQHF. Here the CDR3 DNA reads TGTGCCAGTAGGGGAGGGGCAGGGGCCTCCAATCAGCCCCAGCATTTT. The V call is TRBV19, the J call TRBJ1-5; D is perhaps TRBD1 (6 bases). The CDR3 contains 16 residues. V lost 6 bases and J 3 bases, leaving 18 bases between the germline ends. The germline gives CDR1 LNHDA, CDR2 SQIVND (reference sequence).

This clone was counted between two and nine times. The chain joins TRBV4-2 to TRBJ1-5, with D tentatively TRBD1 (6 bases). The V and J ends lost 0 bases and 5 bases respectively, with 11 bases between them. CDR1 and CDR2 from the germline V gene are LGHNA and YNFKEQ. This CDR3 is 15 amino acids long. The CDR3 is CASSQETGADQPQHF. The CDR3 DNA follows: TGTGCCAGCAGCCAAGAGACAGGCGCCGATCAGCCCCAGCATTTT.

The chain joins TRBV5-1 to TRBJ1-1, with TRBD1 matching over 7 bases. The CDR3 totals 16 residues. With 0 bases clipped from V and 4 bases from J, the junction kept 9 bases outside the gene matches. CDR1 and CDR2 from the germline V gene are SGHRS and YFSETQ. CDR3 sequence (DNA): TGCGCCAGCAGCTTGGGTGGGACAGAAGGATTCACTGAAGCTTTCTTT. This encodes CASSLGGTEGFTEAFF.

This chain uses TRBV29-1 with TRBJ2-1, with 8 bases that match TRBD1. CDR3 size: 12 residues. J gave up 12 bases and V 3 bases, and 7 bases lay outside the gene matches. The germline V gene has CDR1 SQVTM and CDR2 ANQGSEA. The CDR3 region has the DNA TGCAGCGTTGAGAACACAGGGGGAGGGCAGTTCTTC. Its protein product is CSVENTGGGQFF.

The gene calls are TRBV5-1 and TRBJ1-4; TRBD1 agrees at 7 bases. The germline V gene has CDR1 SGHRS and CDR2 YFSETQ. This CDR3 has 15 residues. The trim removed 3 bases at V and 5 bases at J, leaving 7 bases unmatched. CDR3 DNA sequence: TGCGCCAGCAGCTATGGTTCAGGGGGGAATGAAAAACTGTTTTTT. Translating gives CASSYGSGGNEKLFF.

The rearrangement joins TRBV5-1 to TRBJ2-3; TRBD1 might be the D (6 bases). Germline lookup yields CDR1 SGHRS and CDR2 YFSETQ. Trimming stripped 4 bases from V and 3 bases from J, with 15 bases between. This CDR3 region has 15 residues. DNA for the CDR3: TGCGCCAGCAGCCCTCTAGGGGGAGAGACAGATACGCAGTATTTT. It is translated as CASSPLGGETDTQYF.

The chain combines TRBV5-1 with TRBJ2-5, with 11 bases aligning to TRBD2. Germline assignment: CDR1 SGHRS and CDR2 YFSETQ. The V gene end was trimmed by 0 bases and the J gene end by 7 bases; junction bases not matched to a gene: 11. This CDR3 spans 17 amino acids. CDR3 region: CASSLAPLAGVQGTQYF. The DNA of the CDR3 is TGCGCCAGCAGCTTGGCCCCACTAGCGGGAGTTCAGGGGACCCAGTACTTC.

This clone appeared a single time. This chain uses TRBV6-1 with TRBJ2-3, with D unclear. Germline V gene data show CDR1 as MNHNS and CDR2 as SASEGT. Trimming pared 5 bases from V and 6 bases from J, leaving 12 bases between. CDR3 length: 13 residues. The CDR3 protein is CASSSRVMDTQYF. DNA of the CDR3: TGTGCCAGCAGTTCACGCGTAATGGATACGCAGTATTTT.

The chain combines TRBV27 with TRBJ1-4, with D possibly being TRBD1 (6 bases). Germline V gene lookup returns CDR1 MNHEY and CDR2 SMNVEV (reference sequence). CDR3 length: 13 amino acids. Trimming left V 5 bases short and J 9 bases short, with 13 bases between. The CDR3 DNA is TGTGCCAGCAGTCCGACAGGCCAGAAAAAACTGTTTTTT. Protein sequence: CASSPTGQKKLFF. The variable domain in full, completed from reference TRBV27 and TRBJ1-4, reads EAQVTQNPRYLITVTGKKLTVTCSQNMNHEYMSWYRQDPGLGLRQIYYSMNVEVTDKGDVPEGYKVSRKEKRNFPLILESPSPNQTSLYFCASSPTGQKKLFFGSGTQLSVL.

The rearrangement uses TRBV6-5 and TRBJ1-6; a possible D gene is TRBD1 (5 bases). CDR1 is MNHEY, CDR2 SVGAGI, per germline. Trimming took off 0 bases at V and 11 bases at J, with 8 bases between the two ends. This CDR3 is 13 amino acids long. CDR3 in amino acids: CASSYSGGPPLHF. DNA of the CDR3: TGTGCCAGCAGTTACTCGGGGGGTCCACCCCTCCACTTT.

CDR3 sequence reads: CASSLLGTGNEKLFF. Here the CDR3 DNA reads TGTGCCAGCAGTTTATTGGGGACAGGGAATGAAAAACTGTTTTTT. The chain uses TRBV27 and TRBJ1-4; TRBD1 matches at 9 bases. Germline loops: CDR1 MNHEY, CDR2 SMNVEV (reference sequence). Germline trimming cut 1 base from V and 5 bases from J; bases unmatched to any gene: 2. CDR3 size: 15 residues.

The rearrangement uses TRBV29-1 and TRBJ2-2; a weak D match, TRBD1 (6 bases). Per the germline V gene, CDR1 is SQVTM and CDR2 is ANQGSEA. The CDR3 sequence is 12 residues long. V gave up 7 bases and J gave up 7 bases, with 13 bases separating them. The CDR3 DNA is TGCAGCGGTAGGACAGTCGGCGGGGAGCTGTTTTTT. As protein: CSGRTVGGELFF.

The V gene is TRBV5-1, the J gene TRBJ2-7, with TRBD2 matching over 10 bases. V gave up 0 bases and J gave up 3 bases; unmatched junction bases: 3. Germline V CDR1 and CDR2: SGHRS, YFSETQ. This CDR3 has 15 amino acids. CDR3: CASSLASGSVYEQYF. In nucleotides, the CDR3 is TGCGCCAGCAGCTTGGCTAGCGGGAGCGTCTACGAGCAGTACTTC.

This clone was detected only once. The J gene is TRBJ2-2, the V gene TRBV19, with 9 positions matching TRBD1. V lost 4 bases to trimming and J lost 4 bases; unmatched junction nucleotides: 25. The germline CDR1 and CDR2 sequences are LNHDA and SQIVND (reference sequence). The CDR3 is made up of 22 amino acids. The CDR3 sequence: CASSTTGGRFGGRTSGTGELFF. CDR3 coding DNA: TGTGCCAGTAGTACCACAGGGGGCAGATTCGGGGGGCGTACTTCCGGCACCGGGGAGCTGTTTTTT.